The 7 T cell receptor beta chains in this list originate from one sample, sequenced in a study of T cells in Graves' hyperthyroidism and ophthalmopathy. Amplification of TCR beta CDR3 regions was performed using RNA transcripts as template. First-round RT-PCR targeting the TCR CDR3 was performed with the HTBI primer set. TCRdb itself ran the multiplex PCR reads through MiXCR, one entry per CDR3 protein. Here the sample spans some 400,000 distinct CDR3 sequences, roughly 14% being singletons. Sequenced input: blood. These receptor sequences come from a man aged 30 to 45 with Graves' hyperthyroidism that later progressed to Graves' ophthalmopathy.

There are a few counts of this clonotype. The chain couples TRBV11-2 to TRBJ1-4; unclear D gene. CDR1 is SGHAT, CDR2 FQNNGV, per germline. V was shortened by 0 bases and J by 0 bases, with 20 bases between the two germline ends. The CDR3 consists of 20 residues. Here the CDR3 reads CASSLDHQVVSPATNEKLFF. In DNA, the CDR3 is TGTGCCAGCAGCTTAGATCACCAGGTCGTTAGCCCTGCAACTAATGAAAAACTGTTTTTT.

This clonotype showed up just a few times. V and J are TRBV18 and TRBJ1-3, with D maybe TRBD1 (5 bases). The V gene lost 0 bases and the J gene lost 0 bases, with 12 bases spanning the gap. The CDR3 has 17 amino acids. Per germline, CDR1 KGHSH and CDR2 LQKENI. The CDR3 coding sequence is TGTGCCAGCTCACCACCGGTATGGACATCCTCTGGAAACACCATATATTTT. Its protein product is CASSPPVWTSSGNTIYF.

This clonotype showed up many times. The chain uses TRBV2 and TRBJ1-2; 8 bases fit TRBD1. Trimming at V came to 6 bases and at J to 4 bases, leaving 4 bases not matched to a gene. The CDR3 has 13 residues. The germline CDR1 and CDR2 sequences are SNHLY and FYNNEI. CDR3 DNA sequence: TGTGCCAGCAGGGACAGGGAAGGCTATGGCTACACCTTC. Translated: CASRDREGYGYTF.

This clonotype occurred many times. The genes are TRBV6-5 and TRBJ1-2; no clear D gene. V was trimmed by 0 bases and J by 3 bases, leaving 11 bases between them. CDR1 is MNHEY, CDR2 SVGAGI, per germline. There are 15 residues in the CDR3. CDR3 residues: CASSYSSGGDYGYTF. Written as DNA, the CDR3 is TGTGCCAGCAGTTACTCGTCCGGCGGGGACTATGGCTACACCTTC.

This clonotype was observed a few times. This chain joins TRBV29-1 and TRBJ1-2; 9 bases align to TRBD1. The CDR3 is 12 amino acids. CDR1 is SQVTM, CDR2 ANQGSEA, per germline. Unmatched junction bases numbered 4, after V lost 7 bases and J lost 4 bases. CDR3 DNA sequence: TGCAGCGCGGGACAGGGTACCTATGGCTACACCTTC. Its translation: CSAGQGTYGYTF. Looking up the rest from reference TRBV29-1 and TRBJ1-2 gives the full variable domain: SAVISQKPSRDICQRGTSLTIQCQVDSQVTMMFWYRQQPGQSLTLIATANQGSEATYESGFVIDKFPISRPNLTFSTLTVSNMSPEDSSIYLCSAGQGTYGYTFGSGTRLTVV.

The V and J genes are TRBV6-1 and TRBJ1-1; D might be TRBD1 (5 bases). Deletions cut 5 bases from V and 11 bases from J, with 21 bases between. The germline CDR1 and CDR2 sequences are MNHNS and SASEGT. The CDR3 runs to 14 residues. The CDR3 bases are TGTGCCAGCAGTTTAGACCCCCCCGGGGGACGCGCTTTCTTT. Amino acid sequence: CASSLDPPGGRAFF.

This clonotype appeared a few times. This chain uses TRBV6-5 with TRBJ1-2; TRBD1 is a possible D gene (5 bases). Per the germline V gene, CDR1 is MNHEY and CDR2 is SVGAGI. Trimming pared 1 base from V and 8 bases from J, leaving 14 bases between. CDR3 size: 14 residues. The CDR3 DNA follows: TGTGCCAGCAGTTACTTCGCTCAGGGATCAGGCTACACCTTC. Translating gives CASSYFAQGSGYTF.